This T cell receptor (beta chain) was identified during a study of T cells in Graves' hyperthyroidism and ophthalmopathy. Researchers took RNA transcripts and amplified the TCR beta CDR3 regions from them. Initially, a first-round RT-PCR of the TCR CDR3 employed the HTBI primer set. TCRdb redid the calling of the multiplex PCR reads with MiXCR, one entry per CDR3 protein. The sample carries around 35,000 distinct CDR3 sequences, approximately 52% recorded once. Lactation, pregnancy, other autoimmune disease or uncontrolled infection led to exclusion of patients. Based on clinical symptoms, serum thyroxine and TRAb, thyroid ultrasound and orbital computed tomography, diagnoses were reached. The junction had 13 bases not matched to a gene; V was cut back by 4 bases and J by 1 base. Germline V gene sequence: CDR1 DFQATT, CDR2 SNEGSKA (reference sequence). CDR3 length: 17 amino acids. Points from the study as a whole: A model using 13 V-J features told ophthalmopathy apart from stable hyperthyroidism.

This clonotype was observed at least ten times. Antigen unknown. The sequence was collected from a woman aged 40-49 years with Graves' ophthalmopathy. The chain joins TRBV20-1 to TRBJ1-1; 9 bases are shared with TRBD1. Sequencing input: blood. The CDR3 coding sequence is TGCAGTGCTATACCCTACAGGGGGCAAGTCGAGAACACTGAAGCTTTCTTT. Its protein is CSAIPYRGQVENTEAFF.